This is a list of T cell receptor beta chains from one sample in a study of vaccination effects on CD4 cells after COVID-19. The antigens these receptors bind are not known. Clones were read by immunoSEQ multiplex PCR, and TCRdb kept only the in-frame ones, dropping some. Seen here are approximately 13,000 clones, around three quarters observed once, and the top ten hold approximately 9.9%. Sample: CD4+ T cells from PBMCs cultured with SARS-CoV-2 spike peptides, taken after COVID-19 vaccination. All receptors come from a human donor who received a COVID-19 vaccine. Each CDR3 is given with its conserved first and last residue. Fields, in order: D gene, clone size, V gene, J gene, CDR3 DNA, CDR3 protein. D genes are given only for firm matches. Not all rows give a size; the values are once, few, many and, for expanded clones, a class.

-	-	TRBV6-5	TRBJ2-3	TGTGCCAGCAGCATATCGGACTTAGCAGATACGCAGTATTTT	CASSISDLADTQYF
-	-	TRBV6-2/TRBV6-3	TRBJ2-7	TGTGCCAGCAGTTACTTGTACGAGCAGTACTTC	CASSYLYEQYF
-	-	TRBV6-5	TRBJ1-2	TGTGCCAGCAGTTACGCAGCTAACTATGGCTACACCTTC	CASSYAANYGYTF
-	-	TRBV30	TRBJ1-5	TGTGCCTGGAGTGTACTATGGGGAGGTCAGCCCCAGCATTTT	CAWSVLWGGQPQHF
TRBD1	-	TRBV6-4	TRBJ2-1	TGTGCCAGCAGTCGGGGAGCAGGGGGCAGTCCTTACAATGAGCAGTTCTTC	CASSRGAGGSPYNEQFF
TRBD1	-	TRBV4-3	TRBJ1-1	TGCGCCAGCAGCCAAGACCCCCAGGGGGGGCCCACTGAAGCTTTCTTT	CASSQDPQGGPTEAFF
-	-	TRBV29-1	TRBJ1-1	TGCAGCGTTGCACGACAAGAAAACACTGAAGCTTTCTTT	CSVARQENTEAFF
-	-	TRBV12-3/TRBV12-4	TRBJ1-2	TGTGCCAGCAAACCGACAGGAAACTATGGCTACACCTTC	CASKPTGNYGYTF
-	-	TRBV29-1	TRBJ1-1	TGCAGCGTTGAAGGAGTGAACACTGAAGCTTTCTTT	CSVEGVNTEAFF
TRBD1	once	TRBV28	TRBJ1-4	TGTGCCAGCAGTGGGGACAGGGGCGAAACTAATGAAAAACTGTTTTTT	CASSGDRGETNEKLFF
-	-	TRBV28	TRBJ2-7	TGTGCCAGCACCCCTCGGGCTAACGAGCAGTACTTC	CASTPRANEQYF
TRBD1	-	TRBV18	TRBJ2-6	TGTGCCAGCTCACTCTTGGGACAGACCTCCAGAGCTGGGGCCAACGTCCTGACTTTC	CASSLLGQTSRAGANVLTF
TRBD1	-	TRBV6-5	TRBJ2-2	TGTGCCAGCAGTTCCGCGGGACAGGGGAGAACCGGGGAGCTGTTTTTT	CASSSAGQGRTGELFF
TRBD1	-	TRBV2	TRBJ2-7	TGTGCCAGCAGGCCGGGACAGAGCACCTACGAGCAGTACTTC	CASRPGQSTYEQYF
-	-	TRBV5-6	TRBJ1-5	TGTGCCAGCAGCAACGGAGGGGGGACCTCCCGCGAGCCCCAGCATTTT	CASSNGGGTSREPQHF
TRBD2	large	TRBV30	TRBJ2-5	TGTGCCTGGAGTGGGCTAGCGGGAGGGCAGTTAGAGACCCAGTACTTC	CAWSGLAGGQLETQYF
-	once	TRBV28	TRBJ1-6	TGTGCCAGCAAGTACAGCTCCTATAATTCACCCCTCCACTTT	CASKYSSYNSPLHF
-	-	TRBV2	TRBJ1-1	TGTGCCAGCATGGGGGAAAGTACTGAAGCTTTCTTT	CASMGESTEAFF